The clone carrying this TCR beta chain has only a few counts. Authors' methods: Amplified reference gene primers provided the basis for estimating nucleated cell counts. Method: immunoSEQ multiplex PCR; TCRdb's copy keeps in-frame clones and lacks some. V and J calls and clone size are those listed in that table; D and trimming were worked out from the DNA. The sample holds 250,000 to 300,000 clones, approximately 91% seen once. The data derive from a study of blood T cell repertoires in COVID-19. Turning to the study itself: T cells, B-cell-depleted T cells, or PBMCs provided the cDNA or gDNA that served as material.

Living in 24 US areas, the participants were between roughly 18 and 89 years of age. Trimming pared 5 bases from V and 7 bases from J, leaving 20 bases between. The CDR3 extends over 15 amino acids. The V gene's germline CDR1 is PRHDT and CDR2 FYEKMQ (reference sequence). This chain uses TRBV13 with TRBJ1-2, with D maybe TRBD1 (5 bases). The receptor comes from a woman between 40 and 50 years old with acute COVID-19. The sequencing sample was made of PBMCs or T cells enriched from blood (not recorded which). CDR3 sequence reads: CASSAWGESLGGYTF. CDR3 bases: TGTGCCAGCAGCGCCTGGGGGGAGAGTTTGGGTGGCTACACCTTC. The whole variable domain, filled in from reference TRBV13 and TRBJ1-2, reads AAGVIQSPRHLIKEKRETATLKCYPIPRHDTVYWYQQGPGQDPQFLISFYEKMQSDKGSIPDRFSAQQFSDYHSELNMSSLELGDSALYFCASSAWGESLGGYTFGSGTRLTVV.